The TCR beta chain under discussion was sequenced for a study of OX40 agonist ivuxolimab in advanced cancers. Study-wide results and caveats: Circulating CD4+ and CD8+ T cells showed clonal expansion by week 6 at 0.1 to 3.0 mg/kg. Which antigen the expanded peripheral T cells recognized is unknown.

The ends lost 0 bases at V and 8 bases at J; junction bases unmatched: 3. This CDR3 contains 13 residues. The germline V gene has CDR1 SGDLS and CDR2 YYNGEE. Clones were read by immunoSEQ multiplex PCR, and TCRdb kept only the in-frame ones, dropping some. The sample holds about 95,000 clones; roughly nine tenths are singletons and the top ten take around 2.5%. A note on this clone: Antigen: not known.

The sequences come from CD4+ or CD8+ T cells sorted from blood, collected in a trial of the OX40 agonist ivuxolimab. The TCR was taken from an adult with an advanced solid tumor such as melanoma, head and neck, liver or kidney cancer. V and J are TRBV9 and TRBJ1-2, with TRBD1 identical over 8 bases. CDR3 nucleotide sequence: TGTGCCAGCAGCGTAGGGACAGGGCTAGGCTACACCTTC. Translation gives CASSVGTGLGYTF. The variable domain in full, completed from reference TRBV9 and TRBJ1-2, reads DSGVTQTPKHLITATGQRVTLRCSPRSGDLSVYWYQQSLDQGLQFLIQYYNGEERAKGNILERFSAQQFPDLHSELNLSSLELGDSALYFCASSVGTGLGYTFGSGTRLTVV.